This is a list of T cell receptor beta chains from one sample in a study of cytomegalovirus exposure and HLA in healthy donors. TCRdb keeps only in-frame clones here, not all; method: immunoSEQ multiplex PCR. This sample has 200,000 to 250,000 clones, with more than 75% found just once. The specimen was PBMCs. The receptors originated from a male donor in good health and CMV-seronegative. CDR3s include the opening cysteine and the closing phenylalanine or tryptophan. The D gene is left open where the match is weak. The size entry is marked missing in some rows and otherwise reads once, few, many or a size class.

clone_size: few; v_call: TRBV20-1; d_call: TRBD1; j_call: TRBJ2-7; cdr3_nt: TGCAGGGGACAGGGAGGCTCCGAGCAGTACTTC; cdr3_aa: CRGQGGSEQYF
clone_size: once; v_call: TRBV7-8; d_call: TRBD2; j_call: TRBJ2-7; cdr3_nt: TGTGCCAGTACATCCGGGACTAGCGGGAGCCACGAGCAGTACTTC; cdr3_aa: CASTSGTSGSHEQYF
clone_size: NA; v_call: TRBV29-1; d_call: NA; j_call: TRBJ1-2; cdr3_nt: TGCAGCGTTGATCCAGGGTTCGCCTATGGCTACACCTTC; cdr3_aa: CSVDPGFAYGYTF
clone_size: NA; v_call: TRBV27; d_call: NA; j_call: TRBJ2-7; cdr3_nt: TGTGCCAGCAGTTTATTGTCTGCTGCCCAGATCTCCTACGAGCAGTACTTC; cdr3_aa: CASSLLSAAQISYEQYF
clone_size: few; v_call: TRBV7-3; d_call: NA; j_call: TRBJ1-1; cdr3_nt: TGTGCCAGCAGCTTACGAGGACAGAGTGAAGCTTTCTTT; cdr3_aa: CASSLRGQSEAFF
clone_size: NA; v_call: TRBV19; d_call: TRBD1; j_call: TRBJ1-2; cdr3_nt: TGTGCCAGCTCCCTGGGGCGGCGGACAGGTCTGAGGGGCGGCTACACCTTC; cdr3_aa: CASSLGRRTGLRGGYTF
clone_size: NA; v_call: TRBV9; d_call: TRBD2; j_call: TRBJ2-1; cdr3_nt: TGTGCCAGCAGCGGCCGGACTAGCGGGAGGATGAATGAGCAGTTCTTC; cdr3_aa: CASSGRTSGRMNEQFF
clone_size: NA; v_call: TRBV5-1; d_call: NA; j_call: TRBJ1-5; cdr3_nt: TGCGCCAGCAGCTCCGGTGGGGGGGACAATCAGCCCCAGCATTTT; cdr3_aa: CASSSGGGDNQPQHF
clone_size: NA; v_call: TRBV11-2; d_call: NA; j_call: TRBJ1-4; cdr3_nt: TGTGCCAGCAGCTCCGGGGGGAGTAATGAAAAACTGTTTTTT; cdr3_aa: CASSSGGSNEKLFF
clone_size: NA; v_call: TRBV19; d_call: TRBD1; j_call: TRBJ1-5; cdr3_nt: TGTGCCAGTAGTATAACCAGGGGGCAGCAGCCCCAGCATTTT; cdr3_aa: CASSITRGQQPQHF
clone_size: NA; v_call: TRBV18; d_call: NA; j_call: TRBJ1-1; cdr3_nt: TGTGCCAGCTCACCGGATTACAGGGTGAACACTGAAGCTTTCTTT; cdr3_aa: CASSPDYRVNTEAFF
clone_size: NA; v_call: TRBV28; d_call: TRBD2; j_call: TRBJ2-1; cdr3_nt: TGTGCCAGCAGCCCTGGACTAGCGGGTTCCTACAATGAGCAGTTCTTC; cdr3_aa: CASSPGLAGSYNEQFF
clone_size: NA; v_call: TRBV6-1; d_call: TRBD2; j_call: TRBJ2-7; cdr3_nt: TGTGCCAGCAGTCTAGCGGCGTCCTACGAGCAGTACTTC; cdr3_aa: CASSLAASYEQYF
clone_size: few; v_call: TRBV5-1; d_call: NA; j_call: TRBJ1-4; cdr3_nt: TGCGCCAGCAGCTTGAGTCGGGGAGAGAGTAAACTGTTTTTT; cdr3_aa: CASSLSRGESKLFF
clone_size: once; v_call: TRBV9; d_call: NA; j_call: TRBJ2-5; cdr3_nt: TGTGCCAGCAGCGTAGGGCCTCAACCGGGGACCCAGTACTTC; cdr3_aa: CASSVGPQPGTQYF
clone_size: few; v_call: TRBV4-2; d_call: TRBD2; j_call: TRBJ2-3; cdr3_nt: TGTGCCAGCAGCCACCTTAGCGGGAGGGGCACAGATACGCAGTATTTT; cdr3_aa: CASSHLSGRGTDTQYF
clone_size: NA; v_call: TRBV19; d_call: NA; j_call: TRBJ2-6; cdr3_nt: TGTGCCAGTAGTCCGGTCCACGCGGCGGGGGCCAACGTCCTGACTTTC; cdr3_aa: CASSPVHAAGANVLTF
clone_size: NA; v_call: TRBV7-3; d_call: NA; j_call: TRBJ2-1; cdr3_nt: TGTGCCAGCAGCAGGGGGAATTACAATGAGCAGTTCTTC; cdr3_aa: CASSRGNYNEQFF
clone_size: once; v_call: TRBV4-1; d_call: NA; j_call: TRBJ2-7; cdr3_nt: TGCGCCAGCAGCCAAGTCGGTCGATACGAGCAGTACTTC; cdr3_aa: CASSQVGRYEQYF
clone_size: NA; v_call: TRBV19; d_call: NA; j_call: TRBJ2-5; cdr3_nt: TGTGCCAGTAGTACACGGACAGGAGGGGAGACCCAGTACTTC; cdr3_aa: CASSTRTGGETQYF
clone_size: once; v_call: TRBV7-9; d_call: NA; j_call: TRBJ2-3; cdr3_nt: TGTGCCAGCAGTTTCCAGGACAAGACCACAGATACGCAGTATTTT; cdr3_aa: CASSFQDKTTDTQYF
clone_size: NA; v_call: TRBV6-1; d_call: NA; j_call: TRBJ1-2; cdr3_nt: TGTGCCAGCAGTGAAGGGGACAACTATAACTATGGCTACACCTTC; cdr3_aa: CASSEGDNYNYGYTF